This T cell receptor beta chain was captured by sequencing in a study of blood T cell repertoires in COVID-19 (dated by TCRdb to about 2020). Study-level background: Collaborator samples came from the United States, Italy and Spain and covered acute and convalescent phases of COVID-19. The prospective study material was composed of cDNA or gDNA derived from T cells, B-cell-depleted T cells, or PBMCs. Deeply sampled blood TCRbeta repertoires from subjects exposed to, actively infected with, or recovered from COVID-19 were included in the dataset. The repertoires were made available in a free public database intended to serve as a resource for research on the immune response to SARS-CoV-2. The samples were drawn from two sources: the first 160 participants of the ongoing ImmuneRACE study, and 950 to 1,500 subjects contributed by 6 global collaborators. Sample metadata almost always included a de-identified subject ID, COVID-19 status, age in years and sex. Where available, HLA class I and class II types were obtained from metadata supplied by the sample provider rather than from assay-based typing. Summary of the overall study and its limitations: The quantity of clinical and demographic metadata differed by source and by participant and was supplied without curation.

CDR1 and CDR2, per the germline V gene (reference sequence), are LGHDT and YNNKEL. V is cut by 3 bases and J by 6 bases, and the space between the germline ends is 7 bases. Including cysteine and phenylalanine, the CDR3 has 12 amino acids. The retained sequence is limited to the CDR3, 36 bases, with the frame set at the first base. TCRbeta CDR3 regions were amplified from genomic DNA by means of the immunoSEQ Assay, a bias-controlled multiplex PCR. The authors' analysis ran thus. Nucleated cell counts per sample were estimated from amplification of reference gene primers within the assay. To quantify the absolute abundance of each unique TCRbeta CDR3 rearrangement, sequence reads were collapsed and filtered. For each sample, productive Simpson clonality was calculated as the square root of Simpson's diversity index across productive rearrangements. The clones in this table, taken by TCRdb from immuneACCESS, are in-frame only. Not every clone is retained; where verified, under half of the shortfall comes from an unresolved V gene, and the cause of the rest is unknown. V, J and clone size derive from that table, while D and trimming were established from the DNA sequence. Across this sample there are roughly 69,000 clones, with more than 75% seen only once. The top ten clones comprise more than 13% of the sample.

In regard to this clone: What this receptor recognizes is not known. No per-base quality is available; no much larger clone lies one base away.

One collaborating source in Seattle enrolled patients while the patients were actively infected and followed the patients over time throughout the course of disease. Whole blood was collected in K2EDTA tubes by collaborating institutions according to the institutions' own protocols. For TCRbeta analysis, collaborator samples were shipped as frozen whole blood, as isolated PBMCs, or as DNA extracted from either sample type. The sequence links TRBV3-1 (or the pseudogene TRBV3-2) to TRBJ2-3, with no D gene named confidently. Sample: peripheral blood. The receptor comes from a man in his 60s with COVID-19, enrolled during active disease. The CDR3 here reads CASSHLVDTQYF. The bases are TGTGCCAGCAGCCACTTAGTGGATACGCAGTATTTT.